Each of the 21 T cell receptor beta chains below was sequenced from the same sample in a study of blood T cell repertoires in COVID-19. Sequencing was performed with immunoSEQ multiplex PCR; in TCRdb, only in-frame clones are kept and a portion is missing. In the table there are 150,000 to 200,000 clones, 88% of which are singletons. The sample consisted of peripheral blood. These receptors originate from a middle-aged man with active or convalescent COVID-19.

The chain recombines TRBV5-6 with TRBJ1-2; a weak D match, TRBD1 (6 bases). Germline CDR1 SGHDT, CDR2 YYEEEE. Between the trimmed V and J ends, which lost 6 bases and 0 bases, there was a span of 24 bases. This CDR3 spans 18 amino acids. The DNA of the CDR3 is TGTGCCAGCATTGCCACCAACCCCGGACAGTTTTCTAACTATGGCTACACCTTC. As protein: CASIATNPGQFSNYGYTF.

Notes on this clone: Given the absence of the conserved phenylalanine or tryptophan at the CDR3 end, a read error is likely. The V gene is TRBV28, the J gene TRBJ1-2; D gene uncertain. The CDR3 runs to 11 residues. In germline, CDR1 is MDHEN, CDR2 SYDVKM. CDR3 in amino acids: CAIPVAGGYTL. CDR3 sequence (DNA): TGTGCTATTCCCGTAGCGGGTGGCTACACCCTC.

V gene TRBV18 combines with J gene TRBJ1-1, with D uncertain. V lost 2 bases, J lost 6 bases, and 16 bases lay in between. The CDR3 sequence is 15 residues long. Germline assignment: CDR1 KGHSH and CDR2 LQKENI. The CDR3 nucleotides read TGTGCCAGCTCACCAGAGAACAGAAAGACACCTGAAGCTTTCTTT. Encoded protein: CASSPENRKTPEAFF. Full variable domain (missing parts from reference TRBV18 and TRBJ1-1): NAGVMQNPRHLVRRRGQEARLRCSPMKGHSHVYWYRQLPEEGLKFMVYLQKENIIDESGMPKERFSAEFPKEGPSILRIQQVVRGDSAAYFCASSPENRKTPEAFFGQGTRLTVV.

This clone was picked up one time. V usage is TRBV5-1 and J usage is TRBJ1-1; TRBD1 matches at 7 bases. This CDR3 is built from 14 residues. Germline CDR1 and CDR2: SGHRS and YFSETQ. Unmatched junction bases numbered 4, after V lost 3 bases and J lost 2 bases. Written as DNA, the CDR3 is TGCGCCAGCAGCTCCAGGGGGTTTAACACTGAAGCTTTCTTT. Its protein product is CASSSRGFNTEAFF.

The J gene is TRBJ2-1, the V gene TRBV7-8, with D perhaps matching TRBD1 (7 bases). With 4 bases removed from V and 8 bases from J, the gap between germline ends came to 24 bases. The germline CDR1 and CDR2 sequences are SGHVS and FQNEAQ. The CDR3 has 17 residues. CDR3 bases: TGTGCCAGCAGCTCAGGGGGTCGACCGGGAGTTTTCTATGAGCAGTTCTTC. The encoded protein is CASSSGGRPGVFYEQFF.

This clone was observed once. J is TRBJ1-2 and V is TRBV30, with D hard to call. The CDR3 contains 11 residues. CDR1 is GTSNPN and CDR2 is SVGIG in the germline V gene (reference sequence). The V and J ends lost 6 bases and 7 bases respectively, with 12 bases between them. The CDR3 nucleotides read TGTGCCTGTCTCTCTCGTCTTGGCTACACCTTC. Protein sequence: CACLSRLGYTF. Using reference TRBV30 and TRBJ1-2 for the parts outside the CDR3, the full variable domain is SQTIHQWPATLVQPVGSPLSLECTVEGTSNPNLYWYRQAAGRGLQLLFYSVGIGQISSEVPQNLSASRPQDRQFILSSKKLLLSDSGFYLCACLSRLGYTFGSGTRLTVV.

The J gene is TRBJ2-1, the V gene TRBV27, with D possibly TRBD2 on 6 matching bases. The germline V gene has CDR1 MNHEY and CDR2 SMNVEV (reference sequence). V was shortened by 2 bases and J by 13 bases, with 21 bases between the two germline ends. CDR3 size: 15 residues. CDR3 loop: CASSLGGTPTIRQFF. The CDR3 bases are TGTGCCAGCAGTTTAGGCGGGACCCCGACAATTAGACAGTTCTTC.

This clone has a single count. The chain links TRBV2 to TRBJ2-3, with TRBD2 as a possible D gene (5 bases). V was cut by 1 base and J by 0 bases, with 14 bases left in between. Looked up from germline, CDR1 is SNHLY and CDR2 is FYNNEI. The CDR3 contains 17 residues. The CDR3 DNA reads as TGTGCCAGCAGTGAAGTTATTAGCGCCCTTAGCACAGATACGCAGTATTTT. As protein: CASSEVISALSTDTQYF.

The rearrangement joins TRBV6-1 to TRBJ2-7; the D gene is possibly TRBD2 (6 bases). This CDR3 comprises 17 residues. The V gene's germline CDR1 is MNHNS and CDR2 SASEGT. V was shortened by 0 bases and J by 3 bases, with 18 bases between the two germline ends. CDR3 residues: CASSEAIGRRGRYEQYF. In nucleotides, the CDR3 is TGTGCCAGCAGTGAAGCGATCGGCCGGCGGGGCCGCTACGAGCAGTACTTC.

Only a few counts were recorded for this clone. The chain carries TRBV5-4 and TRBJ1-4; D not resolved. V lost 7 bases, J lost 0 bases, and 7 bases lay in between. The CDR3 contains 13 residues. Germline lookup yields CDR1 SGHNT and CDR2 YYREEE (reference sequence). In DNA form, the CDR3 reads TGTGCCAGCTCCTATGCAACTAATGAAAAACTGTTTTTT. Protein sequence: CASSYATNEKLFF.

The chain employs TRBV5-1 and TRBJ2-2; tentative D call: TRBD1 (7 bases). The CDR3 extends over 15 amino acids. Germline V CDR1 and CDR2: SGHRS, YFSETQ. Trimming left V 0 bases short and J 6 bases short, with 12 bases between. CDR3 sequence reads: CASSLVFRGAGELFF. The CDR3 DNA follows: TGCGCCAGCAGCTTGGTGTTCAGGGGGGCCGGGGAGCTGTTTTTT.

The DNA for the CDR3 is TGTGCCAGCAGTGACAAGACTTACACTGAAGCTTTCTTT. Its translation: CASSDKTYTEAFF. The gene calls are TRBV6-4 and TRBJ1-1; no reliable D call. Trimming took 2 bases from V and 3 from J, leaving 7 bases between them. Germline CDR1 and CDR2: MRHNA and SNTAGT. This CDR3 is built from 13 residues.

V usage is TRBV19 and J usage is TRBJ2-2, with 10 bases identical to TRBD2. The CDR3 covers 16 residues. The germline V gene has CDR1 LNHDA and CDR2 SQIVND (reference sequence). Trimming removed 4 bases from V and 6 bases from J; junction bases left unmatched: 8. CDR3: CASSTLAGAVSGELFF. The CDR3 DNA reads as TGTGCCAGTAGTACCCTAGCGGGAGCTGTATCCGGGGAGCTGTTTTTT.

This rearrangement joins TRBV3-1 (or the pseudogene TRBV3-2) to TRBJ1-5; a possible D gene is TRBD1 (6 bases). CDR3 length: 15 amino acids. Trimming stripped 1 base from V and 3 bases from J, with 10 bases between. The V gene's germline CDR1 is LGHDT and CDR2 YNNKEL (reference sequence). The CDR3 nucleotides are TGTGCCAGCAGCCAAGTAGGGGGTCACAATCAGCCCCAGCATTTT. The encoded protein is CASSQVGGHNQPQHF.

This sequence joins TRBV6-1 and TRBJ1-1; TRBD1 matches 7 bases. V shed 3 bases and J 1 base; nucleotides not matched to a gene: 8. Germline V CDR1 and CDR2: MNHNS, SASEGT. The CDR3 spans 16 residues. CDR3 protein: CASSDKSTGANTEAFF. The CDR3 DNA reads TGTGCCAGCAGTGATAAATCCACAGGGGCGAACACTGAAGCTTTCTTT.

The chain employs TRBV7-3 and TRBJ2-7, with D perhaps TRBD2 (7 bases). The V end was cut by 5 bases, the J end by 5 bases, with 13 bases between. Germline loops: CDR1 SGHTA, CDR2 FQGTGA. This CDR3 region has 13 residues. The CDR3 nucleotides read TGTGCCAGCAGCCGTGGGGGGGCGGACGAGCAGTACTTC. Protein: CASSRGGADEQYF.

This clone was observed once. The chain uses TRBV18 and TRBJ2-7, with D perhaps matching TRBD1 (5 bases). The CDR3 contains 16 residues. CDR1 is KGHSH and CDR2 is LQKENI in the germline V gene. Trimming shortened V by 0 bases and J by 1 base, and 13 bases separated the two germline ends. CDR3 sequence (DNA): TGTGCCAGCTCACCACCCCAACTTGACAGTTCCTACGAGCAGTACTTC. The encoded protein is CASSPPQLDSSYEQYF.

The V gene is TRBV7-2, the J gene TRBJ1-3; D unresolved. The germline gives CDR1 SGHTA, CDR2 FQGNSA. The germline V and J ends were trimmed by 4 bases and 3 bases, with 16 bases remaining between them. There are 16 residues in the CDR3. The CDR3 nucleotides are TGTGCCAGCAGCTCTGGCAGAGGGTTGGGTGGAAACACCATATATTTT. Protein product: CASSSGRGLGGNTIYF. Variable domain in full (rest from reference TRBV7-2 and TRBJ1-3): GAGVSQSPSNKVTEKGKDVELRCDPISGHTALYWYRQSLGQGLEFLIYFQGNSAPDKSGLPSDRFSAERTGGSVSTLTIQRTQQEDSAVYLCASSSGRGLGGNTIYFGEGSWLTVV.

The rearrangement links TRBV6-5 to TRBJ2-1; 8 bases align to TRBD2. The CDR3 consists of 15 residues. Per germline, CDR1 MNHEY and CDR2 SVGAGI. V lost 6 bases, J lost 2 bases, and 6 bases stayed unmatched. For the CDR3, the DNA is TGTGCCAGCAGGTGGGCGGGGGGCGCCTACAATGAGCAGTTCTTC. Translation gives CASRWAGGAYNEQFF.

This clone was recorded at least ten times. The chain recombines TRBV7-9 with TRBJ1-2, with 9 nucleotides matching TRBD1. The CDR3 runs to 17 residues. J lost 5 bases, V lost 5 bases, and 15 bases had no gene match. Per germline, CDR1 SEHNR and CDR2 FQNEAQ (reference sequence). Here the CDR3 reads CASSTTGGRTNSYGYTF. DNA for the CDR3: TGTGCCAGCAGCACCACAGGGGGCCGAACTAACTCTTATGGCTACACCTTC. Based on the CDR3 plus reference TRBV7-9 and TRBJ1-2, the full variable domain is DTGVSQNPRHKITKRGQNVTFRCDPISEHNRLYWYRQTLGQGPEFLTYFQNEAQLEKSRLLSDRFSAERPKGSFSTLEIQRTEQGDSAMYLCASSTTGGRTNSYGYTFGSGTRLTVV.

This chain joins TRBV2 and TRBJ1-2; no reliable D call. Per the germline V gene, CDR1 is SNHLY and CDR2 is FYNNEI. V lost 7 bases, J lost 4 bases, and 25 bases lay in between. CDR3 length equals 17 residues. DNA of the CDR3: TGTGCCAGCACCCCCCACCCGGAGACGGCTGACTCCTATGGCTACACCTTC. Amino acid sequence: CASTPHPETADSYGYTF.